The source of this T cell receptor (beta chain) is a study of blood T cell repertoires in COVID-19. The CDR3 is made up of 15 amino acids. V trimming: 1 base; J trimming: 5 bases; junction bases outside the gene matches: 5. Germline V lookup: CDR1 SGHNT, CDR2 YYREEE (reference sequence). This table comes from immunoSEQ multiplex PCR, and its TCRdb copy is limited to in-frame clones, with some not included. Of 20,000 to 30,000 clones in the sample, approximately 89% were seen once. Sequenced material: peripheral blood. The TCR originated in a human donor in a cohort sampled during active COVID-19. The rearrangement joins TRBV5-4 to TRBJ2-7; 11 bases are shared with TRBD1. The CDR3 DNA reads as TGTGCCAGCAGCTTGAGGACAGGGGGCTCGAACGAGCAGTACTTC. Translating gives CASSLRTGGSNEQYF.